The next 14 T cell receptor beta chains were all read from a single sample in a study of molecular identifiers for immune sequencing clone quantification. Using its own MiXCR run on the PCR reads, TCRdb lists one record per CDR3 protein. Among more than 450,000 distinct CDR3 sequences listed, around a fifth were seen once. The sequencing input was naive CD8+ T cells from blood, with Jurkat cell RNA spiked in. The subset was: FACS-sorted CD8+CD4-CCR7+CD45RA+ naive T cells. Receptors originate from a human donor in good health. Some libraries in this study had Jurkat cell RNA spiked in.

CDR3 sequence: CASSQGFSLLQETQYF. As DNA, the CDR3 is TGCGCCAGCAGCCAGGGTTTCTCACTGCTCCAAGAGACCCAGTACTTC. This chain connects TRBV4-1 to TRBJ2-5; D gene uncertain. The ends were cut back, 3 bases at V and 1 base at J, with 15 bases in the middle. CDR3 length: 16 residues. The V gene's germline CDR1 is MGHRA and CDR2 YSYEKL.

This clonotype was recorded a few times. V and J are TRBV20-1 and TRBJ1-6; D is unresolved. Per the germline V gene, CDR1 is DFQATT and CDR2 is SNEGSKA (reference sequence). This CDR3 spans 16 amino acids. Between the trimmed V and J ends, which lost 3 bases and 8 bases, there was a span of 20 bases. For the CDR3, the DNA is TGCAGTGCTAGGCCCCTTGTAAGAGGTCCTGATTCACCCCTCCACTTT. Residues: CSARPLVRGPDSPLHF.

The chain links TRBV4-1 to TRBJ1-4; tentatively, D is TRBD1 (6 bases). Trimming shortened V by 0 bases and J by 4 bases, and 21 bases separated the two germline ends. Germline V gene data show CDR1 as MGHRA and CDR2 as YSYEKL. This CDR3 region has 19 residues. This chain's CDR3 is CASSQDMVGASLYNEKLFF. As DNA, the CDR3 is TGCGCCAGCAGCCAAGATATGGTGGGGGCGAGCCTTTATAATGAAAAACTGTTTTTT.

The table lists this clonotype with many counts. This chain uses TRBV6-5 with TRBJ2-3; 7 bases are a match to TRBD2. This CDR3 comprises 15 residues. With 6 bases clipped from V and 0 bases from J, the junction kept 6 bases outside the gene matches. Germline-derived CDR1 and CDR2 are MNHEY and SVGAGI. The chain's CDR3 is CASRPWEGSTDTQYF. DNA for the CDR3: TGTGCCAGCAGACCCTGGGAGGGGAGCACAGATACGCAGTATTTT.

This clonotype was found many times. The gene calls are TRBV6-5 and TRBJ1-2, with TRBD1 matching over 12 bases. CDR3 length: 18 residues. Germline V CDR1 and CDR2: MNHEY, SVGAGI. J gave up 1 base and V 0 bases, and 6 bases lay outside the gene matches. In nucleotides, the CDR3 is TGTGCCAGCAGTTACTCCCCAGGGACAGGGGGCTATAACTATGGCTACACCTTC. Translation: CASSYSPGTGGYNYGYTF.

J is TRBJ2-7 and V is TRBV6-2 or TRBV6-3; perhaps TRBD2 as D (6 bases). V was shortened by 7 bases and J by 2 bases, with 9 bases between the two germline ends. CDR3 length equals 12 residues. CDR1 MNHEY and CDR2 SVGEGT come from the germline V gene. The chain's CDR3 is CASKRETYEQYF. As DNA, the CDR3 is TGTGCCAGCAAACGGGAGACCTACGAGCAGTACTTC.

CDR3 coding DNA: TGTGCCAGCAGCTTGCACGGGGCGGGCCAGGGGGAAAAACTGTTTTTT. Its protein product is CASSLHGAGQGEKLFF. The rearrangement uses TRBV5-4 and TRBJ1-4; D may be TRBD1 (6 bases). In germline, CDR1 is SGHNT, CDR2 YYREEE (reference sequence). Trimming pared 1 base from V and 8 bases from J, leaving 18 bases between. The length of the CDR3 is 16 residues. The full variable domain, completed using reference TRBV5-4 and TRBJ1-4, is ETGVTQSPTHLIKTRGQQVTLRCSSQSGHNTVSWYQQALGQGPQFIFQYYREEENGRGNFPPRFSGLQFPNYSSELNVNALELDDSALYLCASSLHGAGQGEKLFFGSGTQLSVL.

This sequence joins TRBV3-1 and TRBJ2-3, with D possibly matching TRBD2 (6 bases). V gave up 0 bases and J gave up 0 bases, with 7 bases separating them. This CDR3 spans 15 amino acids. The germline V gene has CDR1 LGHDT and CDR2 YNNKEL (reference sequence). The CDR3 protein is CASSQEGGSTDTQYF. The CDR3 nucleotides read TGTGCCAGCAGCCAAGAGGGGGGAAGCACAGATACGCAGTATTTT.

Comments on this clonotype: A much larger clone is a single base away; this may be a read error. The gene calls are TRBV30 and TRBJ2-5; no clear D. Looked up from germline, CDR1 is GTSNPN and CDR2 is SVGIG (reference sequence). V gave up 0 bases and J gave up 3 bases, with 5 bases separating them. The length of the CDR3 is 12 residues. The CDR3 sequence is CAWSVLKETQYF. The CDR3 DNA follows: TGTGCCTGGAGTGTCTTAAAAGAGACCCAGTACTTC.

Turning to this clonotype: This may be a read error: a much more frequent sequence differs by one nucleotide. V gene TRBV4-2 combines with J gene TRBJ1-1, with D perhaps matching TRBD1 (6 bases). The CDR3 spans 13 residues. V shed 8 bases and J shed 6 bases, with 16 bases lying between them. CDR1 LGHNA and CDR2 YNFKEQ come from the germline V gene. This CDR3 reads CASGYTGMSEAFF. CDR3 nucleotides: TGTGCCAGCGGCTACACAGGGATGTCTGAAGCTTTCTTT.

V and J are TRBV15 and TRBJ2-5; D is undetermined. Germline CDR1 and CDR2: LNHNV and YYDKDF (reference sequence). The CDR3 has 16 amino acids. V was cut by 5 bases and J by 2 bases, with 18 bases left in between. As DNA, the CDR3 is TGTGCCACCAGCTCCCGGACGGTGAGATTACAAGAGACCCAGTACTTC. This encodes CATSSRTVRLQETQYF.

This clonotype has at least ten counts. The chain has TRBV27 and TRBJ1-5; D is undetermined. Germline lookup yields CDR1 MNHEY and CDR2 SMNVEV (reference sequence). Trimming removed 2 bases at V and 4 bases at J, with 6 bases between. The CDR3 loop spans 13 amino acids. CDR3 sequence: CASSLGPNQPQHF. The CDR3 DNA follows: TGTGCCAGCAGTTTAGGGCCAAATCAGCCCCAGCATTTT.

Of note for this clonotype: The conserved phenylalanine or tryptophan is not found at the CDR3 terminus, so this likely reflects a read error. The rearrangement uses TRBV20-1 and TRBJ1-1, with 7 bases matching TRBD1. CDR3 length: 18 amino acids. Germline V lookup: CDR1 DFQATT, CDR2 SNEGSKA (reference sequence). The CDR3 sequence is CGAMPNTGTEGLNTEAFL. Written as DNA, the CDR3 is TGCGGTGCTATGCCGAATACCGGGACAGAGGGATTGAACACTGAAGCTTTCCTC.

The sample holds many counts of this clonotype. The CDR3 DNA reads as TGTGCCAGCAGTGCCTACGAGCAGTACTTC. Residues: CASSAYEQYF. The chain couples TRBV2 to TRBJ2-7; D is ambiguous. The V and J ends lost 4 bases and 2 bases respectively, with 0 bases between them. Per the germline V gene, CDR1 is SNHLY and CDR2 is FYNNEI. The CDR3 consists of 10 residues.